The present entry profiles one T cell receptor beta chain with its context. Its cognate antigen has yet to be identified. No much larger clonotype is one base removed from it; base qualities were not supplied. Library generation was performed with the immunoSEQ multiplex PCR assay. In TCRdb, the immuneACCESS table is reduced to in-frame sequences with V and J assigned. These tables do not hold every clone; where another copy was compared, an unresolved V gene accounts for under half, and the others remain unexplained. In all, the sample holds roughly 120,000 clones, and more than 65% of those were seen once. The top ten clones comprise 4% to 6% of the sample. The CDR3 starts with the cysteine, ends with the phenylalanine, and has 13 residues. Only CDR3 DNA is held: 39 bases, read in frame from base 1. The germline V gene encodes CDR1 GTSNPN and CDR2 SVGIG (reference sequence). The junction carries 12 bases between V and J, which are trimmed by 8 bases and 0 bases respectively.

The entry originates in a study of radiotherapy plus CTLA-4 blockade in lung cancer (dated by TCRdb to 2016 to 2019). With regard to the full study: Objective responses occurred in about 19% of enrolled patients, and around 30% achieved disease control.

Focal radiation therapy combined with CTLA-4 blockade (ipilimumab) was tested in patients with chemo-refractory metastatic non-small-cell lung cancer. Findings and caveats that apply to the study as a whole: After treatment with radiotherapy and ipilimumab, TCR clones that came from tumors expanded in the peripheral blood. The strongest predictors of response were reported to be early dynamic shifts in blood T cell clones along with a rise in serum interferon-beta following radiation.

The source of this sequence is a human donor with non-small cell lung cancer who had a partial response to radiotherapy plus ipilimumab. Here the sequenced sample was peripheral blood, taken from a patient treated with radiotherapy plus ipilimumab. The chain employs TRBV30 and TRBJ2-3, with the D gene call left open. The sequence in DNA is TGTGCCCACGCGCCTACTAGCACAGATACGCAGTATTTT. Translated, this gives CAHAPTSTDTQYF.